These 32 T cell receptor beta chains came from one sample sequenced in a study of identical twins. One entry per CDR3 protein, called by TCRdb with MiXCR from the 5' RACE reads. The repertoire holds approximately 670,000 distinct CDR3 sequences, with roughly 6.2% as singletons. The source material was naive T cells sorted from blood. Source of these receptors: a man between 18 and 35 years old in good health.

Many counts were recorded for this clonotype. In DNA form, the CDR3 reads TGTGCCAGCAGCCCGTTGGGACAGTACAATGAGCAGTTCTTC. Amino acids: CASSPLGQYNEQFF. V is TRBV18 and J is TRBJ2-1; 7 nucleotides line up with TRBD1. In germline, CDR1 is KGHSH, CDR2 LQKENI. This CDR3 contains 14 residues. The V gene end was trimmed by 8 bases and the J gene end by 4 bases; junction bases not matched to a gene: 8.

This clonotype was detected only a few times. J is TRBJ2-7 and V is TRBV4-1; D gene ambiguous. The V end was cut by 4 bases, the J end by 0 bases, with 13 bases between. The CDR3 runs to 15 residues. Germline loops: CDR1 MGHRA, CDR2 YSYEKL. CDR3 nucleotide sequence: TGCGCCAGCAGCCCGACCATGCGGAGCTCCTACGAGCAGTACGTC. Amino acid sequence: CASSPTMRSSYEQYV.

Only a few counts were recorded for this clonotype. The V call is TRBV7-9, the J call TRBJ2-4; 10 nucleotides align to TRBD1. V dropped 3 bases and J dropped 4; count of bases not matched to a gene: 3. This CDR3 region has 15 residues. Per germline, CDR1 SEHNR and CDR2 FQNEAQ (reference sequence). The CDR3 here is CASSFPGQGKNIQYF. CDR3 in DNA: TGTGCCAGCAGCTTCCCGGGACAGGGGAAAAACATTCAGTACTTC.

This clonotype was picked up many times. The chain joins TRBV5-1 to TRBJ2-3; either TRBD1 or TRBD2 may supply D (5 bases each). The CDR3 has 16 residues. The V and J ends lost 3 bases and 1 base respectively, with 15 bases between them. CDR1 and CDR2 (germline): SGHRS, YFSETQ. CDR3 bases: TGCGCCAGCAGCTGGGGGACGGGAAAACGCACAGATACGCAGTATTTT. Its protein is CASSWGTGKRTDTQYF.

In this sample, this clonotype turned up many times. The V call is TRBV5-4, the J call TRBJ2-3; 8 positions match TRBD2. CDR3 size: 15 residues. With 4 bases clipped from V and 4 bases from J, the junction kept 8 bases outside the gene matches. CDR1 SGHNT and CDR2 YYREEE come from the germline V gene (reference sequence). CDR3 in amino acids: CASSPRIAGPDTQYF. The CDR3 nucleotides are TGTGCCAGCAGCCCTCGAATAGCGGGACCAGATACGCAGTATTTT.

This clonotype was found a few times. The rearrangement links TRBV7-6 to TRBJ2-3; tentative D call: TRBD1 (6 bases). V was trimmed by 1 base and J by 1 base, leaving 18 bases between them. CDR3 length: 18 residues. Looked up from germline, CDR1 is SGHVS and CDR2 is FNYEAQ. CDR3 sequence reads: CASSLGGLGTRRTDTQYF. In DNA, the CDR3 is TGTGCCAGCAGCTTAGGCGGGCTCGGGACACGCCGCACAGATACGCAGTATTTT.

This clonotype was counted at least ten times. This chain connects TRBV9 to TRBJ2-7; weak D call: TRBD2 (6 bases). V lost 3 bases, J lost 0 bases, and 10 bases lay in between. The CDR3 runs 14 residues. CDR1 SGDLS and CDR2 YYNGEE come from the germline V gene. CDR3 bases: TGTGCCAGCAGCGCGGGACTCCACTCCTACGAGCAGTACTTC. Translated, it gives CASSAGLHSYEQYF.

The sample holds many counts of this clonotype. This chain joins TRBV27 and TRBJ1-1; D not resolved. The CDR3 sequence is 13 residues long. Germline CDR1 MNHEY, CDR2 SMNVEV (reference sequence). V lost 6 bases and J lost 6, with 14 bases in between. In nucleotides, the CDR3 is TGTGCCAGCAGGCCTCACGCAGAAGCTGAAGCTTTCTTT. Protein sequence: CASRPHAEAEAFF.

This clonotype was found a few times. CDR3 sequence reads: CASSLGAGSDEQFF. CDR3 coding DNA: TGTGCCAGCAGTTTAGGTGCCGGGAGCGATGAGCAGTTCTTC. The V and J genes are TRBV12-3 or TRBV12-4 and TRBJ2-1; tentative D call: TRBD2 (6 bases). V was cut by 1 base and J by 8 bases, with 12 bases left in between. This CDR3 spans 14 amino acids.

This clonotype has just a few counts. This chain links TRBV5-4 with TRBJ2-7; 13 bases align to TRBD2. CDR3 size: 16 residues. Germline V gene lookup returns CDR1 SGHNT and CDR2 YYREEE (reference sequence). The trim removed 4 bases at V and 5 bases at J, leaving 9 bases unmatched. CDR3 in amino acids: CASSPRTSGSAHEQYF. The CDR3 DNA sequence: TGTGCCAGCAGCCCTAGGACTAGCGGGAGCGCCCACGAGCAGTACTTC.

This clonotype was observed at least ten times. The chain combines TRBV9 with TRBJ2-3; D remains unclear. V was pared by 0 bases and J by 1 base, with 12 bases between. The germline CDR1 and CDR2 sequences are SGDLS and YYNGEE. The CDR3 spans 16 residues. The CDR3 region has the DNA TGTGCCAGCAGCGTAGGGCTAAAAAAAGGCACAGATACGCAGTATTTT. The encoded protein is CASSVGLKKGTDTQYF.

This clonotype was recorded many times. The chain recombines TRBV20-1 with TRBJ2-1; tentative D call: TRBD1 (5 bases). The length of the CDR3 is 16 residues. V lost 0 bases and J 2 bases, leaving 14 bases between the germline ends. The germline V gene has CDR1 DFQATT and CDR2 SNEGSKA (reference sequence). For the CDR3, the DNA is TGCAGTGCTAGAGATGCGGAAGGACACACCTACAATGAGCAGTTCTTC. Translating it yields CSARDAEGHTYNEQFF.

V is TRBV7-9 and J is TRBJ1-2; D call uncertain. Trimming cost V 5 bases and J 3 bases, with 10 bases left between them. The germline V gene has CDR1 SEHNR and CDR2 FQNEAQ (reference sequence). The CDR3 length is 13 residues. CDR3 DNA: TGTGCCAGCAGCCAACTAGTGGACTATGGCTACACCTTC. This encodes CASSQLVDYGYTF.

In its sample, this clonotype was seen a few times. The chain links TRBV7-9 to TRBJ2-7; perhaps D is TRBD1 or TRBD2 (5 bases each). The V and J ends lost 5 bases and 3 bases respectively, with 17 bases between them. Per the germline V gene, CDR1 is SEHNR and CDR2 is FQNEAQ (reference sequence). This CDR3 contains 15 residues. This chain's CDR3 is CASSDTGTEGYEQYF. As DNA, the CDR3 is TGTGCCAGCAGCGACACCGGGACCGAGGGCTACGAGCAGTACTTC.

V usage is TRBV4-3 and J usage is TRBJ2-4; D unresolved. Germline loops: CDR1 LGHNA, CDR2 YSLEER. Trimming stripped 0 bases from V and 6 bases from J, with 18 bases between. This CDR3 has 17 residues. CDR3 in DNA: TGCGCCAGCAGCCAAGATAGAACCGCCTCGTACGGAAACATTCAGTACTTC. Translated: CASSQDRTASYGNIQYF.

This clonotype was observed at least ten times. The chain carries TRBV5-1 and TRBJ1-1; D is possibly TRBD1 (5 bases). CDR1 is SGHRS, CDR2 YFSETQ, per germline. The CDR3 sequence is 15 residues long. V was trimmed by 0 bases and J by 3 bases, leaving 12 bases between them. The CDR3 loop reads CASSLVGGRDTEAFF. The DNA of the CDR3 is TGCGCCAGCAGCTTGGTTGGGGGTAGGGACACTGAAGCTTTCTTT.

This clonotype was counted only a few times. J is TRBJ2-1 and V is TRBV12-3 or TRBV12-4; 12 bases fit TRBD2. Trimming removed 2 bases from V and 6 bases from J; junction bases left unmatched: 20. This CDR3 comprises 21 residues. The CDR3 DNA is TGTGCCAGCAGTTTACGTTCCCCGGCTAGCGGGAGGGCTGTTTCGGGCAATGAGCAGTTCTTC. It codes for CASSLRSPASGRAVSGNEQFF.

This clonotype has only a few counts. J is TRBJ2-2 and V is TRBV19; D gene unclear. This CDR3 has 14 amino acids. Germline assignment: CDR1 LNHDA and CDR2 SQIVND (reference sequence). The V and J ends lost 8 bases and 0 bases respectively, with 10 bases between them. The DNA for the CDR3 is TGTGCCAGTCGAGTTACGGCGAACACCGGGGAGCTGTTTTTT. The encoded protein is CASRVTANTGELFF.

The DNA for the CDR3 is TGCAGCGCCCGGGAACTAGCGGGAGCATGGGGTGAGCAGTTCTTC. Its translation: CSARELAGAWGEQFF. The rearrangement links TRBV29-1 to TRBJ2-1; 11 bases line up with TRBD2. Germline V gene lookup returns CDR1 SQVTM and CDR2 ANQGSEA. There are 15 residues in the CDR3. With 7 bases clipped from V and 9 bases from J, the junction kept 14 bases outside the gene matches.

This clonotype has just a few counts. V usage is TRBV20-1 and J usage is TRBJ2-1; TRBD2 matches 7 bases. The J segment lost 9 bases and the V segment lost 4 bases, leaving 9 bases of the junction unmatched. The CDR3 consists of 13 residues. Germline V gene sequence: CDR1 DFQATT, CDR2 SNEGSKA (reference sequence). The CDR3 here is CSANRREWGEQFF. As DNA, the CDR3 is TGCAGTGCTAATCGGCGGGAGTGGGGTGAGCAGTTCTTC.

This clonotype was picked up many times. Written as DNA, the CDR3 is TGTGCCAGCAGCACCAGCGGGGGGAGGACAGATACGCAGTATTTT. Translating it yields CASSTSGGRTDTQYF. J is TRBJ2-3 and V is TRBV11-2; 9 nucleotides match TRBD2. The CDR3 consists of 15 residues. Germline loops: CDR1 SGHAT, CDR2 FQNNGV. The ends lost 5 bases at V and 3 bases at J; junction bases unmatched: 6. Full variable domain (remainder filled in from reference TRBV11-2 and TRBJ2-3): EAGVAQSPRYKIIEKRQSVAFWCNPISGHATLYWYQQILGQGPKLLIQFQNNGVVDDSQLPKDRFSAERLKGVDSTLKIQPAKLEDSAVYLCASSTSGGRTDTQYFGPGTRLTVL.

This clonotype was seen repeatedly, ten times or more. The rearrangement links TRBV5-5 to TRBJ2-7; 7 nucleotides align to TRBD1. The CDR3 loop spans 13 amino acids. CDR1 and CDR2 (germline): SGHKS, YYEKEE (reference sequence). The junction had 1 base not matched to a gene; V was cut back by 0 bases and J by 4 bases. The CDR3 nucleotides read TGTGCCAGCAGCTTGGCGGGACAGTACGAGCAGTACGTC. This sequence encodes CASSLAGQYEQYV.

This clonotype was picked up many times. This sequence joins TRBV10-2 and TRBJ2-3; the match to TRBD2 covers 8 bases. Losses at the gene ends were 8 bases for V and 1 base for J; bases not matched to a gene: 14. Germline V gene lookup returns CDR1 WSHSY and CDR2 SAAADI. The CDR3 covers 17 residues. CDR3 sequence: CASRSGTRDLGTDTQYF. In DNA form, the CDR3 reads TGCGCCAGCCGTTCGGGGACTAGAGATCTAGGCACAGATACGCAGTATTTT.

The table lists this clonotype with a few counts. The V call is TRBV3-1, the J call TRBJ2-3; D may be TRBD2 (6 bases). Germline CDR1 is LGHDT and CDR2 is YNNKEL (reference sequence). V lost 8 bases to trimming and J lost 6 bases, with 12 bases between them. The CDR3 is 12 amino acids. This CDR3 is CASGSGLDTQYF. For the CDR3, the DNA is TGTGCCAGCGGTAGCGGATTGGATACGCAGTATTTT.

This clonotype was counted many times. The V and J genes are TRBV25-1 and TRBJ2-4; tentatively, D is TRBD2 (5 bases). The V end lost 4 bases, the J end lost 16 bases, and 14 bases lay between the germline ends. Looked up from germline, CDR1 is MGHDK and CDR2 is SYGVNS. The CDR3 is made up of 11 amino acids. The CDR3 region has the DNA TGTGCCAGCAGTGCCGCTTCGACTACCTACTTC. Amino acids: CASSAASTTYF.

There are many counts of this clonotype. CDR3 coding DNA: TGCAGCGTCCCGTCGGGGGGGGGAGAGACCCAGTACTTC. Translated, it gives CSVPSGGGETQYF. The chain employs TRBV29-1 and TRBJ2-5; 8 bases map to TRBD2. Germline V gene sequence: CDR1 SQVTM, CDR2 ANQGSEA. V lost 6 bases to trimming and J lost 4 bases; unmatched junction nucleotides: 7. The CDR3 has 13 amino acids.

This clonotype has a handful of counts. The rearrangement uses TRBV7-2 and TRBJ2-2, with a weak D call TRBD1 (6 bases). CDR1 SGHTA and CDR2 FQGNSA come from the germline V gene. CDR3 size: 16 residues. V lost 3 bases, J lost 1 base, and 12 bases lay in between. CDR3 DNA sequence: TGTGCCAGCAGCTTCACCGGGACACTGAACACCGGGGAGCTGTTTTTT. It codes for CASSFTGTLNTGELFF. The full variable domain, rest sourced from reference TRBV7-2 and TRBJ2-2, is GAGVSQSPSNKVTEKGKDVELRCDPISGHTALYWYRQSLGQGLEFLIYFQGNSAPDKSGLPSDRFSAERTGGSVSTLTIQRTQQEDSAVYLCASSFTGTLNTGELFFGEGSRLTVL.

At least ten counts were recorded for this clonotype. The chain uses TRBV29-1 and TRBJ2-3; 8 positions agree with TRBD1. Germline loops: CDR1 SQVTM, CDR2 ANQGSEA. J lost 3 bases, V lost 4 bases, and 9 bases had no gene match. The CDR3 extends over 15 amino acids. DNA for the CDR3: TGCAGCGTTGTGGCCCTCGGACAGGGAACAGATACGCAGTATTTT. Translation gives CSVVALGQGTDTQYF.

The table lists this clonotype with many counts. The rearrangement uses TRBV12-3 or TRBV12-4 and TRBJ2-5, with 7 nucleotides matching TRBD1. CDR3 length: 13 amino acids. The J segment lost 5 bases and the V segment lost 5 bases, leaving 5 bases of the junction unmatched. CDR3 DNA sequence: TGTGCCAGCAGTGCGACAGGGATTGAGACCCAGTACTTC. Its protein is CASSATGIETQYF.

This clonotype was picked up many times. The V and J genes are TRBV27 and TRBJ2-7; perhaps TRBD1 as D (6 bases). Trimming took 2 bases from V and 2 from J, leaving 10 bases between them. The CDR3 is 14 amino acids. Germline-derived CDR1 and CDR2 are MNHEY and SMNVEV (reference sequence). Written as DNA, the CDR3 is TGTGCCAGCAGTTTAACAGGGTACCCCTACGAGCAGTACTTC. Translation gives CASSLTGYPYEQYF.

This clonotype was observed at least ten times. The rearrangement links TRBV2 to TRBJ2-1; D is perhaps TRBD2 (7 bases). V gave up 1 base and J gave up 7 bases, with 11 bases separating them. There are 14 residues in the CDR3. Germline values: CDR1 SNHLY, CDR2 FYNNEI. The CDR3 region is CASSEGGRGNEQFF. The CDR3 DNA is TGTGCCAGCAGTGAAGGGGGGCGGGGGAATGAGCAGTTCTTC.

A note on this clonotype: Given a much more abundant clone one base away, this may be a read error. The rearrangement uses TRBV6-1 and TRBJ2-7, with a possible D match to TRBD2 (6 bases). The DNA matches TRBJ2-1 better at its end, which makes the J call doubtful. The germline CDR1 and CDR2 sequences are MNHNS and SASEGT. This CDR3 comprises 15 residues. CDR3 loop: CASSAIFASAYEQFF. As DNA, the CDR3 is TGTGCCAGCAGTGCGATATTTGCTAGCGCCTACGAGCAGTTCTTC.